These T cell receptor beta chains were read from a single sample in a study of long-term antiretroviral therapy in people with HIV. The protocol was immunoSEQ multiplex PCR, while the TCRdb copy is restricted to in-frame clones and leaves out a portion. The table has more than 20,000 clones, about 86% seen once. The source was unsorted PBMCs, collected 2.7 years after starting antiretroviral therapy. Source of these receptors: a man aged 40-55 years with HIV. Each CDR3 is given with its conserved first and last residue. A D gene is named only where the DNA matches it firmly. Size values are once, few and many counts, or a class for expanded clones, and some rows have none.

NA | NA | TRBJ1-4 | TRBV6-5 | CASRNLGDDEKLFF | TGTGCCAGCAGAAACCTGGGGGACGATGAAAAACTGTTTTTT
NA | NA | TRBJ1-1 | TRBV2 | CASMLLKEKNTEAFF | TGTGCCAGCATGCTATTGAAAGAGAAGAACACTGAAGCTTTCTTT
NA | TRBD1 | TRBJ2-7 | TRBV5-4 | CASSFGQGLDYEQYF | TGTGCCAGCAGCTTTGGACAGGGATTGGACTACGAGCAGTACTTC
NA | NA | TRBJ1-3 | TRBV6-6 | CASSPVGGGNTIYF | TGTGCCAGCAGCCCGGTGGGGGGTGGAAACACCATATATTTT
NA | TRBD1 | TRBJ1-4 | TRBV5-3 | CARSRPGQGSPRCFEKLFF | TGTGCCAGAAGCCGACCGGGACAGGGATCTCCTAGGTGCTTTGAAAAACTGTTTTTT
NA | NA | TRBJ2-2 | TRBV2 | CASNSDGLNTGELFF | TGTGCCAGCAACTCGGACGGACTCAACACCGGGGAGCTGTTTTTT
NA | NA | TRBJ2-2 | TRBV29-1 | CSVVGGTNTGELFF | TGCAGCGTTGTAGGCGGAACGAACACCGGGGAGCTGTTTTTT
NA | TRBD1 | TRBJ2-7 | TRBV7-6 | CASSPDRAYEQYF | TGTGCCAGCAGCCCCGACAGGGCCTACGAGCAGTACTTC
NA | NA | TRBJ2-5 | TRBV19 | CASSSGLTLETQYF | TGTGCCAGTAGCAGCGGACTCACCTTAGAGACCCAGTACTTC
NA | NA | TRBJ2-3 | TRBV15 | CATSRASTDTQYF | TGTGCCACCAGCAGAGCCAGCACAGATACGCAGTATTTT
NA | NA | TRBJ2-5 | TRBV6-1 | CASTLQPAETQYF | TGTGCCAGCACCCTCCAGCCGGCGGAGACCCAGTACTTC
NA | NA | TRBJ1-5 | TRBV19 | CASEGWSNQPQHF | TGTGCCAGCGAAGGGTGGAGCAATCAGCCCCAGCATTTT
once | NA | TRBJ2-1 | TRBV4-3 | CASSPGATYNEQFF | TGCGCCAGCAGCCCTGGGGCGACCTACAATGAGCAGTTCTTC
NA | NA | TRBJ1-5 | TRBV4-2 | CASRRTASNQPQHF | TGTGCCAGCAGACGGACAGCCTCTAATCAGCCCCAGCATTTT
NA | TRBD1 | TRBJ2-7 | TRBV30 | CASRDRFSYEQYF | TGTGCCTCCCGGGACAGATTCTCCTACGAGCAGTACTTC
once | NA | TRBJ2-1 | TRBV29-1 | CSVEGLGLINNEQFF | TGCAGCGTTGAAGGTTTGGGACTTATCAACAATGAGCAGTTCTTC
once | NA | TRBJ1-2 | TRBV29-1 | CSVEWTAGGYTF | TGCAGCGTTGAATGGACAGCTGGTGGCTACACCTTC
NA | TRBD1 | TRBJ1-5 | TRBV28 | CASRNRGLEPQHF | TGTGCCAGCAGGAACAGGGGGCTGGAGCCCCAGCATTTT
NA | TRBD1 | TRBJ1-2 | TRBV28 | CASSSGTGIYGYTF | TGTGCCAGCAGTTCAGGGACAGGGATCTATGGCTACACCTTC
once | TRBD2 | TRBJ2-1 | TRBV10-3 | CAISESLGLAGPTYNEQFF | TGTGCCATCAGTGAGTCTCTGGGACTAGCGGGCCCTACCTACAATGAGCAGTTCTTC
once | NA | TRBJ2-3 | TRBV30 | CAWSVLGSTDTQYF | TGTGCCTGGAGTGTACTAGGCAGCACAGATACGCAGTATTTT
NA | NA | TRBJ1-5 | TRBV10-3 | CAISDRVSNQPQHF | TGTGCCATCAGTGACAGGGTTAGCAATCAGCCCCAGCATTTT
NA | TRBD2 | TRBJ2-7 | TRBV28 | CASSYGTSGRNSYEQYF | TGTGCCAGCAGTTACGGGACTAGCGGGAGGAATTCCTACGAGCAGTACTTC
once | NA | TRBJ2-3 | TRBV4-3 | CASSQEIWITSTDTQYF | TGCGCCAGCAGCCAAGAAATATGGATAACTAGCACAGATACGCAGTATTTT
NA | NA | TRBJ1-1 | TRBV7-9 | CASSPPTKEYTEAFF | TGTGCCAGCAGCCCCCCGACGAAGGAGTACACTGAAGCTTTCTTT
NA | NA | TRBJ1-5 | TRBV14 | CASSQPGGASQPQHF | TGTGCCAGCAGCCAACCCGGGGGGGCTAGTCAGCCCCAGCATTTT
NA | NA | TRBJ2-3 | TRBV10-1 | CASSDVTVSTDTQYF | TGCGCCAGCAGTGATGTGACAGTCAGCACAGATACGCAGTATTTT
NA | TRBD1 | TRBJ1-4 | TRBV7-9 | CASSQGQGNEKLFF | TGTGCCAGCAGCCAAGGACAGGGAAACGAAAAACTGTTTTTT
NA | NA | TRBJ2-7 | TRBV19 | CASSRDKYYEQYF | TGTGCCAGTAGTAGGGACAAGTACTACGAGCAGTACTTC